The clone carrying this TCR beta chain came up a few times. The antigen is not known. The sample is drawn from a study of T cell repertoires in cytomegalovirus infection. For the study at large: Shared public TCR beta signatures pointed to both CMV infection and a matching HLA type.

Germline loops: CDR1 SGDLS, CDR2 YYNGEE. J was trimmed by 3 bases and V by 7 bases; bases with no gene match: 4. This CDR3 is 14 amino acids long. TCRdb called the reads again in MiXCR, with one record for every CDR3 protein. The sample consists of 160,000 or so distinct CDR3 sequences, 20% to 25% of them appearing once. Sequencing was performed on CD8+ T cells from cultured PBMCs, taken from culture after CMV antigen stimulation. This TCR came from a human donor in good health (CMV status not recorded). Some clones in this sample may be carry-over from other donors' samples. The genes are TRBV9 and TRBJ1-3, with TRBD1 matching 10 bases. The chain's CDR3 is CASQGQGLGNTIYF. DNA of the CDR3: TGTGCCAGCCAGGGACAGGGGCTTGGAAACACCATATATTTT.